A selection of T cell receptor beta chains follows, all from one sample in a study of CD8 T cells in ankylosing spondylitis. TCRdb redid the calling of the 5' RACE reads with MiXCR, one entry per CDR3 protein. The sample has some 840,000 distinct CDR3 sequences; 10% to 15% are singletons. The sequencing input was blood, either unsorted or a sorted T cell fraction (not recorded which). The origin of the receptors is a male donor with ankylosing spondylitis. Both conserved end residues are part of each CDR3. The D gene is left open where the match is weak. Rows give clone size only sometimes, using once, few, many, or a class for an expanded clone.

v_gene	d_gene	abundance	j_gene	len	CDR3nt	CDR3aa
TRBV4-3	TRBD1	few	TRBJ1-2	17	TGCGCCAGCAGCCAACTGCCGGGACAGGGTAGAGTAAGAGGCTACACCTTC	CASSQLPGQGRVRGYTF
TRBV20-1	.	few	TRBJ1-2	13	TGCAGTGCAGACGACAGACCCAACTATGGCTACACCTTC	CSADDRPNYGYTF
TRBV20-1	.	few	TRBJ1-5	14	TGCAGTGCCCTCGACGGGCCAGCGGGACAGCCCCAGCATTTT	CSALDGPAGQPQHF
TRBV5-1	TRBD2	many	TRBJ2-1	13	TGCGCCAGCAGGGACGGACTAGGGGAGGAGCAGTTCTTC	CASRDGLGEEQFF
TRBV27	.	few	TRBJ2-1	13	TGTGCCAGCAGTTTATTTCTCCAGGGTGAGCAGTTCTTC	CASSLFLQGEQFF
TRBV4-2	.	.	TRBJ2-3	15	TGTGCCAGCAGCCAATCTACTCGGGGGGCAGGTACGCAGTATTTT	CASSQSTRGAGTQYF
TRBV4-2	TRBD1	many	TRBJ2-5	14	TGTGCCAGCAGCTACGGGACAGGGGGAGAGACCCAGTACTTC	CASSYGTGGETQYF
TRBV4-2	TRBD2	.	TRBJ2-1	16	TGTGCCAGCAGCCAAGCCTCCGGGACTACGCGAGGTGAGCAGTTCTTC	CASSQASGTTRGEQFF
TRBV12-3/TRBV12-4	.	.	TRBJ2-7	15	TGTGCCAGCAGTTTTATATCCGGGATATTGCACGAGCAGTACTTC	CASSFISGILHEQYF
TRBV12-3/TRBV12-4	.	few	TRBJ1-5	15	TGTGCCAGCAGCCCAGGGGAGTGGAGCAATCAGCCCCAGCATTTT	CASSPGEWSNQPQHF
TRBV6-2/TRBV6-3	.	.	TRBJ2-7	13	TGTGCCAGCAAGGTGGCCAGAGCCTACGAGCAGTACTTC	CASKVARAYEQYF
TRBV29-1	.	many	TRBJ2-4	15	TGCAGCGGTGGGATAGGGGGGGCGGGAGACGACATTCAGTACTTC	CSGGIGGAGDDIQYF
TRBV5-1	TRBD1	few	TRBJ2-2	15	TGCGCCAGCAGCTGGACAGGGGACATAACCGGGGAGCTGTTTTTT	CASSWTGDITGELFF
TRBV29-1	.	few	TRBJ1-1	13	TGCAGCGTTTCCGGACAGTCAGACACTGAAGCTTTCTTT	CSVSGQSDTEAFF
TRBV5-1	.	.	TRBJ2-5	14	TGCGCCAGCAGCTTGGGAGGGGCGGTAAAGACCCAGTACTTC	CASSLGGAVKTQYF
TRBV6-5	.	few	TRBJ1-1	13	TGTGCCAGCAGTTACCGGGTAATGTCGGAAGCTTTCTTT	CASSYRVMSEAFF
TRBV5-4	.	.	TRBJ2-5	15	TGTGCCAGCAGCTTGGAACCGGACCCGGGGGAGACCCAGTACTTC	CASSLEPDPGETQYF
TRBV6-2/TRBV6-3	TRBD2	.	TRBJ2-7	14	TGTGCCAGCAGTTACGGACTAGCGGACTACGAGCAGTACTTC	CASSYGLADYEQYF
TRBV7-2	.	many	TRBJ2-6	14	TGTGCCAGCAGCTTAGCCTCTGGGGCCAACGTCCTGACTTTC	CASSLASGANVLTF
TRBV27	TRBD1	.	TRBJ1-2	15	TGTGCCAGCAGTCGGGCCGGGACAGTTAACTATGGCTACACCTTC	CASSRAGTVNYGYTF
TRBV5-1	.	many	TRBJ2-1	15	TGCGCCAGCAGCTTGGGGGTTTCGGGGATTAATGAGCAGTTCTTC	CASSLGVSGINEQFF
TRBV9	.	.	TRBJ1-2	14	TGTGCCAGCAGCGTAGTAATGGGAGACTATGGCTACACCTTC	CASSVVMGDYGYTF
TRBV28	.	many	TRBJ2-3	13	TGTGCCAGCAGCCTAGGAACCCCAGATACGCAGTATTTT	CASSLGTPDTQYF
TRBV15	.	.	TRBJ2-5	13	TGTGCCACCAGCAGAGATAGGGCAGCGACCCAGTACTTC	CATSRDRAATQYF
TRBV6-1	.	few	TRBJ2-3	15	TGTGCCAGCAGCCCTAGGCAGGGTTGGACAGATACGCAGTATTTT	CASSPRQGWTDTQYF
TRBV7-2	TRBD2	.	TRBJ2-5	16	TGTGCCAGCAGCTTGGGTGGACTAGCGGACGGCGAGACCCAGTACTTC	CASSLGGLADGETQYF
TRBV10-3	.	.	TRBJ2-1	12	TGTGCCACCAAGCCTAACAACAATGAGCAGTTCTTC	CATKPNNNEQFF
TRBV29-1	.	.	TRBJ1-2	12	TGCAGCGTTAGAGACACATCTTATGGCTACACCTTC	CSVRDTSYGYTF
TRBV4-3	.	few	TRBJ2-7	15	TGCGCCAGCAGCCCCGGTACGGGCTCCTTCCACGAGCAGTACTTC	CASSPGTGSFHEQYF